These T cell receptor beta chains were read from a single sample in a study of shared clonotypes between healthy human individuals. The repertoire was sequenced with immunoSEQ multiplex PCR; TCRdb's copy has only in-frame clones and lacks some. The sample has 1.4 million to 1.5 million clones, roughly 97% seen once. Sequenced input: naive CD4+ T cells sorted from blood. Receptors originate from a man in his thirties or forties in good health. Each CDR3 is given with its conserved first and last residue. A D gene is named only where the DNA matches it firmly. Only part of the rows carry a size: once, few, many, or a class if the clone is expanded.

V gene	J gene	D gene	clone size	CDR3 DNA	CDR3 protein
TRBV5-1	TRBJ1-4	TRBD1	-	TGCGCCAGCAGCCAAGGGACAGGTAACAATGAAAAACTGTTTTTT	CASSQGTGNNEKLFF
TRBV18	TRBJ2-7	TRBD2	-	TGTGCCAGCTCAAACCTCCCGGGACTAGCGGGAGTGGTGAGCTACGAGCAGTACTTC	CASSNLPGLAGVVSYEQYF
TRBV5-1	TRBJ2-3	-	-	TGCGCCAGCAGCGAACAGGGTTCGGATACGCAGTATTTT	CASSEQGSDTQYF
TRBV2	TRBJ1-5	-	-	TGTGCCAGCAGTGTGGAGGGTAATCAGCCCCAGCATTTT	CASSVEGNQPQHF
TRBV6-5	TRBJ1-1	-	-	TGTGCCAGCAGCACTAGGCTAGGAGGTCACCCTTTCTTT	CASSTRLGGHPFF
TRBV6-5	TRBJ2-1	-	-	TGTGCCAGCAGTAGACGGGACTCCCCCAATGAGCAGTTCTTC	CASSRRDSPNEQFF
TRBV15	TRBJ2-2	-	once	TGTGCCACCAGCAGGCAGGGGGAGCTGTTTTTT	CATSRQGELFF
TRBV7-9	TRBJ2-7	-	-	TGTGCCAGCAGCTTAGGAGCGGGCCTAACCTACGAGCAGTACTTC	CASSLGAGLTYEQYF
TRBV6-5	TRBJ2-5	-	-	TGTGCCAGCAGTTACCCGACAGCCGGTTTGGGGGAGACCCAGTACTTC	CASSYPTAGLGETQYF
TRBV6-5	TRBJ2-3	-	-	TGTGCCAGCAGTTACTCATGGGCTAGCGAAGATACGCAGTATTTT	CASSYSWASEDTQYF
TRBV7-2	TRBJ1-4	-	-	TGTGCCAGTGCTTTAGGAGCAACTAATGAAAAACTGTTTTTT	CASALGATNEKLFF
TRBV5-1	TRBJ2-1	-	-	TGCGCCAGCAGTCCCTTTCGCTCCTACAATGAGCAGTTCTTC	CASSPFRSYNEQFF
TRBV18	TRBJ1-2	-	-	TGTGCCAGCTCACCACCGAGTCCGGCCTACTATGGCTACACCTTC	CASSPPSPAYYGYTF
TRBV15	TRBJ1-2	TRBD1	-	TGTGCCACCCCCGAGGACAGGGAAAGGGGCTACACCTTC	CATPEDRERGYTF
TRBV28	TRBJ1-4	-	-	TGTGCCAGCAGCCGGGGGCCCGCTAATGAAAAACTGTTTTTT	CASSRGPANEKLFF
TRBV5-1	TRBJ2-2	-	-	TGCGCCAGTCGGACAGAAGGCACCGGGGAGCTGTTTTTT	CASRTEGTGELFF
TRBV5-6	TRBJ1-2	TRBD1	-	TGTGCCAGCAGCTTCGAATGGACAGGGGCCTATGGCTACACCTTC	CASSFEWTGAYGYTF
TRBV5-1	TRBJ2-3	-	-	TGCGCCAGCAGCTTGGTAACAGATACGCAGTATTTT	CASSLVTDTQYF
TRBV7-2	TRBJ2-7	-	-	TGTGCCAGCAGCTTAGCTGGAACAGCGGGACACTACGAGCAGTACTTC	CASSLAGTAGHYEQYF
TRBV15	TRBJ1-3	TRBD1	-	TGTGCCACCAGCAGACAGGGGGCTGGAAACACCATATATTTT	CATSRQGAGNTIYF
TRBV18	TRBJ2-2	-	-	TGTGCCAGCTCACCCGTCTCGGCATGGGCCGGGGAGCTGTTTTTT	CASSPVSAWAGELFF
TRBV5-6	TRBJ2-1	TRBD2	-	TGTGCCAGCAGCTTGGTAGCGGGACCGACAAATGAGCAGTTCTTC	CASSLVAGPTNEQFF
TRBV5-1	TRBJ2-5	-	-	TGCGCCAGCAGCATGGGCCGCAAAGAGACCCAGTACTTC	CASSMGRKETQYF
TRBV27	TRBJ1-4	-	-	TGTGCCAGCAGTAGGGACACCTGGGGAAAACTGTTTTTT	CASSRDTWGKLFF